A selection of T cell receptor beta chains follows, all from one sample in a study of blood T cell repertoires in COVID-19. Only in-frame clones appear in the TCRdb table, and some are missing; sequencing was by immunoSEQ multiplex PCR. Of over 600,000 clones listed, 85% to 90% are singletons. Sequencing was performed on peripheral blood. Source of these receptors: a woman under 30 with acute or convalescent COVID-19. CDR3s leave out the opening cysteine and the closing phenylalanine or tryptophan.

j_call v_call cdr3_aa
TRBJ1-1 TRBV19 ASSILGGARTEAF
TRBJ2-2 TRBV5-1 ASSLDGTGELF
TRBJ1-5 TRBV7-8 ASSPAGNQPQH
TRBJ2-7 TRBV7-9 ASSVTGSSYEQY
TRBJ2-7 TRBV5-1 ASSRPGKYEQY
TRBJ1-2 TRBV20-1 SASVYSTYT
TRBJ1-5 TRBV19 ASSARWDSYQPQH
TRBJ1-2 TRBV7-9 ASSFKAPEGYGYT
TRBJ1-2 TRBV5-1 ASRAATNYGYT
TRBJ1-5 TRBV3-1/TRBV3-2 ASSQGFVTGTYSNQPQH
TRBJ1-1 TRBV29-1 SVHIATEAF
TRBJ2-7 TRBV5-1 ASSSGQGIHEQY
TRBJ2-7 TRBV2 ASGQTGIRYEQY
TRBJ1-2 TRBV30 AWSVGLSGYGYT
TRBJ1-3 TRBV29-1 SAIDRGLGNTIY
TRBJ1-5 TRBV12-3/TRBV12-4 ASRLTAGQPQH
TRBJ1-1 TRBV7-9 ASSSGTGGKTF
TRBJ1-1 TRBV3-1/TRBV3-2 ASSLRRVGTGGMHTEAF
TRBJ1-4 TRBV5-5 ASSRETVRKEKLF
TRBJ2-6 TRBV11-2 ASSSVRGTGMAGANVLT
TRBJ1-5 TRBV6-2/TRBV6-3 ASSYSGTGYNQPQH
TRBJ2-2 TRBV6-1 ASSDHGGPGELF
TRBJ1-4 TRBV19 ASRAGFGTNEKLF
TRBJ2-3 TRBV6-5 ASKDRGRGADTQY
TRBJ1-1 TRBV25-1 ASSDFRADHTEAF
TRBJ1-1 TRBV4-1 ASSQRQGATPEAF
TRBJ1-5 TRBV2 ASRTWTVNQPQH
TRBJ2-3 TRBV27 ASKLMSTDTQY
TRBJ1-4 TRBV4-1 ASSQSRDRATNEKLF
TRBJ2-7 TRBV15 ATSREIRGPRY
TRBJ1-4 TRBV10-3 AISEARGGEGEKLF
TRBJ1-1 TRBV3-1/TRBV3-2 ASSITGNKGAEAF
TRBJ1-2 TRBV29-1 SVPTVHYGYT
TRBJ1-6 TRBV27 ASSLWGQGHSPLH